This T cell receptor beta chain derives from a study of T-cell reconstitution after alpha-beta-depleted transplantation in children. V was trimmed by 7 bases and J by 3 bases, leaving 17 bases between them. Germline CDR1 and CDR2: SQVTM and ANQGSEA. There are 14 residues in the CDR3. Library preparation (for TCRbeta) was performed with unique molecular identifiers. Via MiXCR, TCRdb re-called the PCR reads, giving one row per CDR3 protein. The sample carries around 240,000 distinct CDR3 sequences, around 7.5% recorded once. This clonotype was seen at least ten times. Sequencing was performed on PBMCs, mostly from graft donor cells, taken 180 days after TCRalphabeta/CD19-depleted stem cell transplant. The V and J genes are TRBV29-1 and TRBJ2-3; maybe TRBD1 (6 bases). The clonotype originates from a male patient younger than 18 who had a stem cell transplant for acute lymphoblastic leukemia, so the T cells may come from the graft donor. The DNA of the CDR3 is TGCAGCGCCCCACAGGGATGGTCGACAGATACGCAGTATTTT. Its protein is CSAPQGWSTDTQYF.